These T cell receptor beta chains were read from a single sample in a study of shared clonotypes between healthy human individuals. Using immunoSEQ multiplex PCR, the repertoire was profiled, and TCRdb retains in-frame clones only, with some absent. This table holds roughly 500,000 clones, about four fifths found once. What was sequenced was PBMCs. The receptor set was obtained from a woman aged 40-49 years in good health. Some clones in this sample may be carry-over from other donors' samples. Both conserved end residues are part of each CDR3. A D gene is named only where the DNA matches it firmly. The size field is filled for only some rows; it gives once, few, many or a size class.

j_call clone_size v_call d_call cdr3_aa cdr3_nt
TRBJ2-2 once TRBV18 TRBD1 CASSPLGTGTAGELFF TGTGCCAGCTCACCCCTCGGGACAGGGACGGCCGGGGAGCTGTTTTTT
TRBJ2-3 . TRBV7-2 . CASSPGRQASTDTQYF TGTGCCAGCAGCCCTGGGCGACAGGCGAGCACAGATACGCAGTATTTT
TRBJ2-7 . TRBV5-6 . CASSFGLAGEQYF TGTGCCAGCAGCTTCGGGCTAGCCGGCGAGCAGTACTTC
TRBJ2-7 . TRBV28 TRBD1 CASRTGGYEQYF TGTGCCAGCAGGACAGGGGGCTACGAGCAGTACTTC
TRBJ1-4 few TRBV6-5 . CASSRTGEKLFF TGTGCCAGCAGCCGGACGGGTGAAAAACTGTTTTTT
TRBJ2-5 . TRBV5-4 . CASSLNRLETQYF TGTGCCAGCAGCTTGAACAGGTTGGAGACCCAGTACTTC
TRBJ1-3 . TRBV12-5 . CASGVPGQRVGNTIYF TGTGCTAGTGGTGTACCGGGACAACGAGTTGGAAACACCATATATTTT
TRBJ1-2 . TRBV7-9 TRBD1 CASSLDGTGSGYTF TGTGCCAGCAGCTTAGATGGGACAGGGAGCGGCTACACCTTC
TRBJ2-7 . TRBV7-2 . CASSLEAGSPYEQYF TGTGCCAGCAGCTTAGAGGCAGGGAGTCCCTACGAGCAGTACTTC
TRBJ2-5 few TRBV18 TRBD2 CASSPPGLAGETQYF TGTGCCAGCTCACCACCGGGACTAGCGGGAGAGACCCAGTACTTC
TRBJ2-5 . TRBV2 . CASSLETQYF TGTGCCAGCAGTCTCGAGACCCAGTACTTC
TRBJ2-5 . TRBV14 . CASSQMTRTEETQYF TGTGCCAGCAGCCAAATGACTAGAACGGAGGAGACCCAGTACTTC
TRBJ2-5 . TRBV11-3 . CASSAGPRETQYF TGTGCCAGCAGCGCGGGGCCTCGGGAGACCCAGTACTTC
TRBJ2-1 . TRBV7-3 . CASSTGVLASYSYNEQFF TGTGCCAGCAGCACGGGGGTCCTAGCGAGTTACTCCTACAATGAGCAGTTCTTC
TRBJ1-1 . TRBV29-1 . CSVSGLIDEAFF TGCAGCGTTAGCGGCCTTATTGATGAAGCTTTCTTT
TRBJ1-1 . TRBV14 . CASSQDRGAIIF TGTGCCAGCAGCCAAGATCGAGGGGCAATAATCTTT
TRBJ2-1 . TRBV27 . CASSRTLGGALYNEQFF TGTGCCAGCAGCCGCACGTTGGGGGGTGCGCTCTACAATGAGCAGTTCTTC
TRBJ2-7 once TRBV14 . CASAPNIRVQYF TGTGCCAGCGCACCCAACATTAGGGTCCAGTACTTC
TRBJ2-1 few TRBV7-3 . CASSPQAGKLNEQFF TGTGCCAGCAGCCCGCAGGCGGGCAAGCTCAATGAGCAGTTCTTC
TRBJ2-1 . TRBV12-1 . CASSWRLAGQGNEQFF TGTGCCAGCAGCTGGAGACTAGCGGGACAGGGCAATGAGCAGTTCTTC
TRBJ1-3 . TRBV11-2 TRBD1 CASSSRTGSGNTIYF TGTGCCAGCAGCTCCCGGACAGGGTCTGGAAACACCATATATTTT
TRBJ2-6 . TRBV6-4 . CASSGPTKLGGANVLTF TGTGCCAGCAGTGGGCCAACGAAACTGGGCGGGGCCAACGTCCTGACTTTC
TRBJ1-2 . TRBV5-8 . CASSLSVEYGYTF TGTGCCAGCAGCTTGTCAGTGGAATATGGCTACACCTTC
TRBJ2-7 . TRBV4-2 TRBD1 CASSQDRDSYEQYF TGTGCCAGCAGCCAAGATAGGGACAGCTACGAGCAGTACTTC
TRBJ2-1 . TRBV11-2 TRBD1 CASSLDRGQPIVLEQFF TGTGCCAGCAGCTTAGATCGGGGACAGCCAATCGTCCTCGAGCAGTTCTTC
TRBJ2-7 . TRBV6-5 TRBD2 CASSYSIAGAGREQYF TGTGCCAGCAGTTACTCGATAGCGGGTGCGGGGCGCGAGCAGTACTTC
TRBJ1-2 . TRBV29-1 . CSAYRQTNYGYTF TGCAGCGCATACAGACAAACTAACTATGGCTACACCTTC
TRBJ1-2 few TRBV28 . CASSSRSFNYGYTF TGTGCCAGCAGTTCACGGTCCTTTAACTATGGCTACACCTTC
TRBJ2-3 . TRBV11-2 . CASSPQGISTDTQYF TGTGCCAGCAGTCCACAGGGAATTAGCACAGATACGCAGTATTTT
TRBJ2-2 . TRBV19 . CASSNPGITGELFF TGTGCCAGTAGTAATCCAGGGATAACCGGGGAGCTGTTTTTT